The rows below give T cell receptor beta chains drawn from one sample of a study of STAT5B mutations in CD4+ large granular lymphocyte leukemia. TCRdb's copy holds only in-frame clones and misses some; the assay was immunoSEQ multiplex PCR. The table lists roughly 700 clones, 69% of them singletons. Sequenced input: PBMCs. The source of these receptors is a man between 60 and 75 years old with CD4+ T-cell large granular lymphocyte leukemia. Both conserved end residues are part of each CDR3. Fields, in order: clone size, V gene, J gene, CDR3 protein. Rows may omit the clone size; those that give it use once, few, many or a size class.

.,TRBV6-5,TRBJ1-2,CASRRRAGNNYGYTF
.,TRBV7-2,TRBJ2-6,CASSLNSLSSGANVLTF
.,TRBV28,TRBJ1-1,CASSLHLVTEAFF
.,TRBV7-9,TRBJ1-2,CASSLVISGQGPDYGYTF
.,TRBV6-1,TRBJ1-2,CASTPGPGRAYGYTF
once,TRBV5-8,.,CASSQDFEIAYEQYF
.,TRBV7-9,TRBJ2-3,CASSLVVLPGDTQYF
medium-sized,TRBV7-9,TRBJ2-1,CASSQEQFF
.,TRBV9,TRBJ1-1,CASSSGVSEAFF
.,TRBV28,TRBJ1-5,CASPGPDQPQHF
.,TRBV4-3,TRBJ2-5,CASSQEAGGDLRETQYF
.,TRBV2,TRBJ1-2,CASNPGTNYGYTF
.,TRBV5-1,TRBJ2-7,CASSETSGGVSYEQYF
.,TRBV6-5,TRBJ1-5,CASRPPQGTPQHF
.,TRBV5-6,TRBJ1-4,CASSCPGASSEKLFF
.,TRBV9,TRBJ1-3,CASSPRDYSGNTIYF
.,TRBV7-9,TRBJ2-5,CASSQVLPPYQETQYF
.,TRBV7-2,TRBJ1-1,CASSSLGVRGTEAFF
.,TRBV4-2,TRBJ2-7,CASSREWAGGTDEQYF
.,TRBV28,TRBJ2-7,CASSPPWDRGPMFSYEQYF
once,TRBV2,TRBJ1-4,CASSERTANEKLFF
.,TRBV7-6,TRBJ1-2,CASSPSLLRDRGRSGYTF
once,TRBV5-6,TRBJ1-6,CASSLALAEEHSPLHF
once,TRBV6-4,TRBJ2-1,CASSATGGAEQFF
.,TRBV7-2,TRBJ2-7,CASSFTSGGSYEQYF
.,TRBV7-9,TRBJ2-7,CASSLDYQGGSRHEQYF
.,TRBV6-8,TRBJ1-5,CASSSSFSNQPQHF
.,TRBV5-5,TRBJ2-7,CASSLMGYEQYF
.,TRBV27,.,CASSSSYEQYF